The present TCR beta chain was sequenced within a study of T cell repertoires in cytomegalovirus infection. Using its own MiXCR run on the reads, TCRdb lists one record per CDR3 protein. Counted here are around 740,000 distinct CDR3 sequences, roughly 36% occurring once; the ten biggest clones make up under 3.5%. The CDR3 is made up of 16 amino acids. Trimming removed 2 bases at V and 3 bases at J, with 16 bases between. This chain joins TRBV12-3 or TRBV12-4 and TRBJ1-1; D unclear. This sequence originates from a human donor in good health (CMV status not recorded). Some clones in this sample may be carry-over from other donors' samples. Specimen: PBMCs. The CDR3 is CASSLPPTSNDTEAFF. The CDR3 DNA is TGTGCCAGCAGTTTACCCCCGACCTCAAATGACACTGAAGCTTTCTTT.